This TCR beta chain emerged from a study of cytomegalovirus exposure and HLA in healthy donors. The CDR3 runs to 15 residues. From germline, CDR1 is SEHNR and CDR2 FQNEAQ (reference sequence). Trimming removed 4 bases from V and 3 bases from J; junction bases left unmatched: 5. Primers included in the PCR were 60 Vbeta and 13 Jbeta primers. Measured with immunoSEQ multiplex PCR; TCRdb has only the in-frame clones, and not every one. The sample has 100,000 to 150,000 clones, 80% to 90% seen once. This clonotype was sampled from a woman aged 40 to 50 in good health and CMV-seropositive. The genes are TRBV7-9 and TRBJ1-3; TRBD1 matches at 8 bases. Sequences were obtained from PBMCs. The CDR3 DNA reads as TGTGCCAGCAGCTCGACAGGGGTCGGTGGAAACACCATATATTTT. Its protein product is CASSSTGVGGNTIYF. Looking up the rest from reference TRBV7-9 and TRBJ1-3 gives the full variable domain: DTGVSQNPRHKITKRGQNVTFRCDPISEHNRLYWYRQTLGQGPEFLTYFQNEAQLEKSRLLSDRFSAERPKGSFSTLEIQRTEQGDSAMYLCASSSTGVGGNTIYFGEGSWLTVV.